This TCR beta chain was retrieved from a study of CD8 T cells in Susac syndrome. TCR beta sequencing covered blood CD8+ and CD4+ T cells. Reverse transcription of about 0.5 to 1 ug RNA used random hexamers. TCR beta CDR3 was amplified by immunoSEQ multiplex PCR. This amplification extended across 54 Vbeta and 13 Jbeta segments. TCRdb independently ran MiXCR on the immunoSEQ multiplex PCR reads; one entry per CDR3 protein. The table records about 69,000 distinct CDR3 sequences, 90% to 95% of them present only once. The specimen sequenced was CD8+ T cells from PBMCs. The receptor comes from a human donor with multiple sclerosis.

The CDR3: CASSERELAGMYNEQFF. Here the CDR3 DNA reads TGTGCCAGCAGTGAAAGGGAGCTAGCGGGAATGTACAATGAGCAGTTCTTC. The J gene is TRBJ2-1, the V gene TRBV25-1; 9 bases are shared with TRBD2. Germline V gene sequence: CDR1 MGHDK, CDR2 SYGVNS. This CDR3 is 17 amino acids long. J was trimmed by 4 bases and V by 2 bases; bases with no gene match: 9.